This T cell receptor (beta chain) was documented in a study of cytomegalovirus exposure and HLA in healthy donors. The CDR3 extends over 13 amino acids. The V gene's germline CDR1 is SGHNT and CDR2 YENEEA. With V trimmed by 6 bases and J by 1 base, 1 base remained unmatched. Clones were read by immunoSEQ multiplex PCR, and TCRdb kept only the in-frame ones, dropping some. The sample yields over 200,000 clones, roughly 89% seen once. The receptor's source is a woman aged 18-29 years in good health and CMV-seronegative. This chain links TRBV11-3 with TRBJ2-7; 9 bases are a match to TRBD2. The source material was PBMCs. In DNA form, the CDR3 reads TGTGCCAGCAGTAGCGGGGGTTCCTACGAGCAGTACTTC. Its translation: CASSSGGSYEQYF.